This passage covers 27 T cell receptor beta chains from one sample sequenced in a study of shared clonotypes between healthy human individuals. The table came from immunoSEQ multiplex PCR; TCRdb's copy has only in-frame clones and leaves some out. The table has roughly 1,500,000 clones, 98% to 99% seen once. What was sequenced was naive CD4+ T cells sorted from blood. Subset denoted: CD45RA+ positively selected. These receptors were obtained from a man aged 25-40 years in good health.

CDR3 bases: TGCGCCAGCAGCTTGCTGGATCAAAACATTCAGTACTTC. Residues: CASSLLDQNIQYF. The chain recombines TRBV5-1 with TRBJ2-4; D unclear. Germline V gene sequence: CDR1 SGHRS, CDR2 YFSETQ. V lost 1 base and J 5 bases, leaving 7 bases between the germline ends. CDR3 length: 13 amino acids.

Of note for this clone: The sample holds other DNA sequences that translate to the same CDR3. V usage is TRBV6-6 and J usage is TRBJ2-1; TRBD2 is a possible D gene (6 bases). CDR1 is MNHNY, CDR2 SVGAGI, per germline (reference sequence). This CDR3 comprises 15 residues. Between the trimmed V and J ends, which lost 4 bases and 0 bases, there was a span of 10 bases. The CDR3 bases are TGTGCCAGCAGTTTAGCGGATTCCTCCTACAATGAGCAGTTCTTC. It is translated as CASSLADSSYNEQFF.

This chain connects TRBV10-1 to TRBJ2-7; no clear D gene. V lost 2 bases to trimming and J lost 5 bases, with 10 bases between them. CDR1 is WNHNN, CDR2 SYGVQD, per germline (reference sequence). The CDR3 is made up of 13 amino acids. The CDR3 here is CASSEAITHEQYF. The CDR3, as DNA: TGCGCCAGCAGTGAGGCCATAACACACGAGCAGTACTTC.

The chain employs TRBV2 and TRBJ2-7; TRBD2 agrees at 14 bases. Germline lookup yields CDR1 SNHLY and CDR2 FYNNEI. The CDR3 runs to 16 residues. Trimming took 8 bases from V and 2 from J; bases not matched to a gene: 8. The CDR3 sequence: CASSGTSGSHTYEQYF. In DNA, the CDR3 is TGTGCCAGCTCCGGGACTAGCGGGAGTCATACCTACGAGCAGTACTTC.

The chain recombines TRBV30 with TRBJ1-4; 9 nucleotides match TRBD1. CDR1 is GTSNPN, CDR2 SVGIG, per germline (reference sequence). Trimming took 0 bases from V and 12 from J; bases not matched to a gene: 8. The CDR3 has 14 amino acids. This CDR3 is CAWSVFERQGELFF. The DNA of the CDR3 is TGTGCCTGGAGTGTTTTTGAGAGACAGGGGGAACTGTTTTTT.

CDR3 loop: CASSSPMGQHSNQPQHF. For the CDR3, the DNA is TGTGCCAGCAGTTCCCCCATGGGACAGCATAGCAATCAGCCCCAGCATTTT. V and J are TRBV28 and TRBJ1-5; 7 bases are shared with TRBD1. V lost 4 bases to trimming and J lost 0 bases; unmatched junction nucleotides: 9. The germline gives CDR1 MDHEN, CDR2 SYDVKM. CDR3 length: 17 amino acids.

The CDR3 coding sequence is TGTGCCAGCAGCGCGCGGACAGGGACTACCTACGAGCAGTACTTC. Translating it yields CASSARTGTTYEQYF. The chain combines TRBV9 with TRBJ2-7; possibly TRBD1 for D (8 bases). This CDR3 region has 15 residues. Trimming took 3 bases from V and 2 from J, leaving 15 bases between them. Germline assignment: CDR1 SGDLS and CDR2 YYNGEE.

The gene calls are TRBV9 and TRBJ2-1; 10 bases agree with TRBD2. This CDR3 comprises 20 residues. The germline CDR1 and CDR2 sequences are SGDLS and YYNGEE. The trim removed 0 bases at V and 15 bases at J, leaving 27 bases unmatched. This CDR3 is CASSVDPGRGRTSGTNRRFF. DNA for the CDR3: TGTGCCAGCAGCGTAGACCCGGGGAGGGGGCGTACTAGCGGGACAAATCGACGGTTCTTC.

CDR3 DNA sequence: TGTGCCAGCTCACCGGGGCGGTATGGAGAGACCCAGTACTTC. It encodes CASSPGRYGETQYF. The chain joins TRBV18 to TRBJ2-5; tentatively, D is TRBD1 (5 bases). V was trimmed by 3 bases and J by 4 bases, leaving 12 bases between them. The CDR3 extends over 14 amino acids. Germline V gives CDR1 KGHSH, CDR2 LQKENI.

A single count supports this clone. The chain carries TRBV28 and TRBJ1-1, with 9 nucleotides matching TRBD1. CDR1 and CDR2 (germline): MDHEN, SYDVKM. J gave up 4 bases and V 5 bases, and 11 bases lay outside the gene matches. The CDR3 is 16 amino acids. The CDR3 DNA follows: TGTGCCAGCAGTCCACGGGACAGGGCGTGGGGCACTGAAGCTTTCTTT. Amino acid sequence: CASSPRDRAWGTEAFF.

This CDR3 reads CASSDSYSRTYNEQFF. CDR3 bases: TGTGCCAGCAGTGACTCGTATAGCCGGACCTACAATGAGCAGTTCTTC. The chain carries TRBV6-4 and TRBJ2-1, with unresolved D. Trimming stripped 0 bases from V and 2 bases from J, with 11 bases between. Germline V gene lookup returns CDR1 MRHNA and CDR2 SNTAGT. There are 16 residues in the CDR3.

The chain links TRBV7-9 to TRBJ1-2; weak D call: TRBD1 (5 bases). From germline, CDR1 is SEHNR and CDR2 FQNEAQ (reference sequence). V was shortened by 1 base and J by 6 bases, with 12 bases between the two germline ends. The CDR3 covers 14 residues. The CDR3 sequence is CASSLGPGPNGYTF. In DNA form, the CDR3 reads TGTGCCAGCAGCTTAGGACCAGGGCCTAATGGCTACACCTTC. Full variable domain (rest looked up from reference TRBV7-9 and TRBJ1-2): DTGVSQNPRHKITKRGQNVTFRCDPISEHNRLYWYRQTLGQGPEFLTYFQNEAQLEKSRLLSDRFSAERPKGSFSTLEIQRTEQGDSAMYLCASSLGPGPNGYTFGSGTRLTVV.

The gene calls are TRBV9 and TRBJ1-2; D is uncertain. In germline, CDR1 is SGDLS, CDR2 YYNGEE. The V end was cut by 0 bases, the J end by 3 bases, with 9 bases between. The CDR3 consists of 14 residues. The CDR3 DNA sequence: TGTGCCAGCAGCGTAGCAAAGGAGGACTATGGCTACACCTTC. This translates into CASSVAKEDYGYTF.

This chain joins TRBV13 and TRBJ2-7; D ambiguous. Germline CDR1 is PRHDT and CDR2 is FYEKMQ (reference sequence). CDR3 length equals 12 residues. Trimming left V 4 bases short and J 2 bases short, with 6 bases between. The CDR3 here is CASSSTPYEQYF. CDR3 DNA: TGTGCCAGCAGCTCGACCCCCTACGAGCAGTACTTC.

The gene calls are TRBV9 and TRBJ2-2; 10 positions agree with TRBD2. The CDR3 has 15 amino acids. Germline CDR1 reads SGDLS; CDR2 reads YYNGEE. V gave up 3 bases and J gave up 6 bases; unmatched junction bases: 5. Here the CDR3 reads CASSERTSGSGELFF. CDR3 sequence (DNA): TGTGCCAGCAGCGAACGGACTAGCGGATCCGGGGAGCTGTTTTTT.

The rearrangement uses TRBV10-2 and TRBJ2-2; D is unresolved. The CDR3 spans 13 residues. Between the trimmed V and J ends, which lost 4 bases and 3 bases, there was a span of 6 bases. CDR1 and CDR2 (germline): WSHSY, SAAADI. The CDR3 DNA reads TGCGCCAGCAGTGCCTTGGACACCGGGGAGCTGTTTTTT. Its protein product is CASSALDTGELFF.

The chain uses TRBV6-5 and TRBJ1-1; D might be TRBD1 (6 bases). Trimming took off 8 bases at V and 0 bases at J, with 7 bases between the two ends. Germline V CDR1 and CDR2: MNHEY, SVGAGI. The CDR3 contains 12 residues. The DNA for the CDR3 is TGTGCCAGCGGACAGCTGAACACTGAAGCTTTCTTT. Its translation is CASGQLNTEAFF.

J is TRBJ2-3 and V is TRBV7-2; possibly TRBD2 for D (5 bases). V was clipped by 4 bases and J by 1 base, with 18 bases between them. Germline values: CDR1 SGHTA, CDR2 FQGNSA. The CDR3 runs to 17 residues. The CDR3 loop is CASSSAPPGYGTDTQYF. Here the CDR3 DNA reads TGTGCCAGCAGCTCCGCCCCCCCGGGATACGGCACAGATACGCAGTATTTT.

The V gene is TRBV5-8, the J gene TRBJ2-7; TRBD1 matches at 8 bases. Trimming cost V 0 bases and J 2 bases; bases outside gene matches: 13. Germline values: CDR1 SGHTS, CDR2 YDEGEE. The CDR3 length is 18 residues. The CDR3 DNA follows: TGTGCCAGCAGCTTGGCCACGACCGGGACAGGACTTCCCTACGAGCAGTACTTC. It specifies CASSLATTGTGLPYEQYF. Full variable domain (remainder filled in from reference TRBV5-8 and TRBJ2-7): EAGVTQSPTHLIKTRGQQATLRCSPISGHTSVYWYQQALGLGLQFLLWYDEGEERNRGNFPPRFSGRQFPNYSSELNVNALELEDSALYLCASSLATTGTGLPYEQYFGPGTRLTVT.

The chain couples TRBV7-9 to TRBJ2-7; 13 bases line up with TRBD2. Germline V CDR1 and CDR2: SEHNR, FQNEAQ (reference sequence). The CDR3 has 15 amino acids. V dropped 5 bases and J dropped 6; count of bases not matched to a gene: 7. The CDR3 spells CASSPLAGGPIEQYF. In nucleotides, the CDR3 is TGTGCCAGCAGCCCACTAGCGGGAGGGCCGATCGAGCAGTACTTC.

The J gene is TRBJ2-6, the V gene TRBV9, with D perhaps matching TRBD1 (5 bases). Between the trimmed V and J ends, which lost 0 bases and 3 bases, there was a span of 10 bases. Germline V gene lookup returns CDR1 SGDLS and CDR2 YYNGEE. The CDR3 length is 16 residues. Here the CDR3 reads CASSVAIRVGANVLTF. CDR3 coding DNA: TGTGCCAGCAGCGTAGCCATCAGGGTTGGGGCCAACGTCCTGACTTTC.

This clone is a singleton in its sample. The rearrangement links TRBV2 to TRBJ2-5; D not resolved. Germline values: CDR1 SNHLY, CDR2 FYNNEI. This CDR3 comprises 13 residues. The V gene lost 5 bases and the J gene lost 7 bases, with 14 bases spanning the gap. The CDR3 loop is CASSQTAIGTQYF. CDR3 DNA: TGTGCCAGCAGTCAAACAGCGATTGGGACCCAGTACTTC.

The chain is built from TRBV5-1 and TRBJ2-5; the D is unclear. V was clipped by 2 bases and J by 3 bases, with 8 bases between them. This CDR3 contains 13 residues. Germline values: CDR1 SGHRS, CDR2 YFSETQ. The CDR3, as DNA: TGCGCCAGCAGCTTTTCCCCAGAAGAGACCCAGTACTTC. This encodes CASSFSPEETQYF. The full variable domain, in which reference TRBV5-1 and TRBJ2-5 provide the parts outside the CDR3, is KAGVTQTPRYLIKTRGQQVTLSCSPISGHRSVSWYQQTPGQGLQFLFEYFSETQRNKGNFPGRFSGRQFSNSRSEMNVSTLELGDSALYLCASSFSPEETQYFGPGTRLLVL.

This sequence joins TRBV7-2 and TRBJ2-2; D gene unclear. The CDR3 has 15 amino acids. Germline V CDR1 and CDR2: SGHTA, FQGNSA. V was clipped by 2 bases and J by 1 base, with 8 bases between them. The CDR3 coding sequence is TGTGCCAGCAGCTTATATGCAGGGAACACCGGGGAGCTGTTTTTT. Its translation: CASSLYAGNTGELFF.

The chain links TRBV10-1 to TRBJ2-7; 10 bases agree with TRBD1. This CDR3 region has 16 residues. V gave up 3 bases and J gave up 0 bases; unmatched junction bases: 5. Per the germline V gene, CDR1 is WNHNN and CDR2 is SYGVQD (reference sequence). The DNA for the CDR3 is TGCGCCAGCAGTGACCACCGGGACAGGGGCTCCTACGAGCAGTACTTC. Translating gives CASSDHRDRGSYEQYF.

The rearrangement joins TRBV9 to TRBJ2-1; D uncertain. The length of the CDR3 is 17 residues. CDR1 SGDLS and CDR2 YYNGEE come from the germline V gene. Trimming removed 1 base at V and 4 bases at J, with 18 bases between. Here the CDR3 DNA reads TGTGCCAGCAGCGTACCGCGTACCCTGGTGGGTTACAATGAGCAGTTCTTC. Translating it yields CASSVPRTLVGYNEQFF.

The CDR3 DNA is TGCGCCAGCAGCCCCTCCCCCCCAGAGACCCAGTACTTC. Translated: CASSPSPPETQYF. V is TRBV5-1 and J is TRBJ2-5; D gene unclear. CDR1 and CDR2 (germline): SGHRS, YFSETQ. The CDR3 sequence is 13 residues long. V lost 4 bases to trimming and J lost 4 bases, with 11 bases between them. The full variable domain, with the rest looked up from reference TRBV5-1 and TRBJ2-5, is KAGVTQTPRYLIKTRGQQVTLSCSPISGHRSVSWYQQTPGQGLQFLFEYFSETQRNKGNFPGRFSGRQFSNSRSEMNVSTLELGDSALYLCASSPSPPETQYFGPGTRLLVL.